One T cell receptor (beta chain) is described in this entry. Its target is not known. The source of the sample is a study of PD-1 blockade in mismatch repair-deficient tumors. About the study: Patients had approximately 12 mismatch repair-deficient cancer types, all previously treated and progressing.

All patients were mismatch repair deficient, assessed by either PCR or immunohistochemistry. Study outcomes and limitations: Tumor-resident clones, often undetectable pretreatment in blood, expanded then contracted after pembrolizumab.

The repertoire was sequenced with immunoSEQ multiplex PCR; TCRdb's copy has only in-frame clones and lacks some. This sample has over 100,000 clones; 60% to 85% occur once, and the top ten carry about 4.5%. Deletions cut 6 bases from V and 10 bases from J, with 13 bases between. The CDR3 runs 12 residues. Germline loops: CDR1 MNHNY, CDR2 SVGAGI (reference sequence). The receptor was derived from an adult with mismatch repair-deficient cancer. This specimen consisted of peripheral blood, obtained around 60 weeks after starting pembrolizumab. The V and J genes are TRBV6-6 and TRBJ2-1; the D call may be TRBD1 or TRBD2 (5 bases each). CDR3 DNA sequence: TGTGCCAGCAGCCCGGGACCCCGGGAGCAGTTCTTC. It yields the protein CASSPGPREQFF.